These T cell receptor beta chains were read from a single sample in a study of metastatic and nonmetastatic thyroid tumors. With MiXCR, TCRdb called clones anew from the PCR reads. The sample gives roughly 20,000 clones, around 30% of which show up once; around 14% is in the top ten. The sample was blood. The receptor set was obtained from a female donor with papillary thyroid cancer or a benign thyroid nodule (not recorded which). Some clones in this sample may be carry-over from other donors' samples. CDR3s include the opening cysteine and the closing phenylalanine or tryptophan. The D gene is left open where the match is weak. Expanded clones get a size class; other rows say once, few or many, or leave the size out.

D gene,J gene,clone size,V gene,CDR3 DNA,CDR3 protein
.,TRBJ2-7,few,TRBV7-6,TGTGCCAGCAGCCCGGAGGACTTGCCCTACGAGCAGTACTTC,CASSPEDLPYEQYF
TRBD2,TRBJ2-7,medium-sized,TRBV27,TGTGCCAGCACGGAGGGAGCGGGGTCCTACGAGCAGTACTTC,CASTEGAGSYEQYF
.,TRBJ1-1,many,TRBV6-1,TGTGCCAGCAGCCTCTACAGGGAGCGGACTGAAGCTTTCTTT,CASSLYRERTEAFF
.,TRBJ2-5,.,TRBV3-1,TGTGCCAGCAGCCAGGGAACGGGGAGTCAGCAAGAGACCCAGTACTTC,CASSQGTGSQQETQYF
.,TRBJ2-2,many,TRBV28,TGTGCCAGCAGTTTATCAAACACCGGGGAGCTGTTTTTT,CASSLSNTGELFF
.,TRBJ2-1,.,TRBV4-2,TGTGCCAGCAGCCAGTTCCGGGGTACGGACAATGAGCAGTTCTTC,CASSQFRGTDNEQFF
TRBD2,TRBJ2-2,many,TRBV15,TGTGCCACCAGCAGAGATCGACTAGCGGGAGGTTCGAACACCGGGGAGCTGTTTTTT,CATSRDRLAGGSNTGELFF
.,TRBJ2-2,.,TRBV4-2,TGTGCCAGCAGCCCAACCACCCTTGGCGGGGAGCTGTTTTTT,CASSPTTLGGELFF
TRBD1,TRBJ2-5,many,TRBV20-1,TGCAGCGTCGAGACGGCCAGGGGGCCCCAAGAGACCCAGTACTTC,CSVETARGPQETQYF
TRBD1,TRBJ2-5,many,TRBV3-1,TGTGCCAGCAGCCTTATCTTGACAGGGAGCGACGAGACCCAGTACTTC,CASSLILTGSDETQYF
.,TRBJ1-6,few,TRBV3-1,TGTGCCAGCAGCCAAGGAACAGGAGATTCACCCCTCCACTTT,CASSQGTGDSPLHF
.,TRBJ2-1,few,TRBV9,TGTGCCAACGATGCGAGTAACAATGAGCAGTTCTTC,CANDASNNEQFF
.,TRBJ1-5,.,TRBV20-1,TGCAGTGCTACGCCCTTACGGCAGAGCAATCAGCCCCAGCATTTT,CSATPLRQSNQPQHF
.,TRBJ2-2,.,TRBV9,TGTGCCAGCAGCGAGTTGGAGGGTCCCACCGGGGAGCTGTTTTTT,CASSELEGPTGELFF
TRBD1,TRBJ1-1,medium-sized,TRBV20-1,TGCAGTGCTAGAATCGGGGACAGGGGGCACGGGTACACTGAAGCTTTCTTT,CSARIGDRGHGYTEAFF
TRBD1,TRBJ1-2,.,TRBV5-6,TGTGCCAGCAGCTTCGGACAGGACTACTCCTATGGCTACACCTTC,CASSFGQDYSYGYTF
TRBD1,TRBJ1-4,few,TRBV6-1,TGTGCCAGCAGTCGGACAGGAGGGAAACTGTTTTTT,CASSRTGGKLFF
TRBD1,TRBJ2-7,medium-sized,TRBV5-1,TGCGCCAGCAGCCCCGGGACAGGCATTCTCTACGAGCAGTACTTC,CASSPGTGILYEQYF
TRBD2,TRBJ2-1,few,TRBV2,TGTGCCAGCAGGGTAGCGGGAGCGGGGGGCCATGAGCAGTTCTTC,CASRVAGAGGHEQFF
.,TRBJ1-2,.,TRBV20-1,TGCAGTGCCTCCCTGGAGGGGATGTCTAACTATGGCTACACCTTC,CSASLEGMSNYGYTF
.,TRBJ2-5,.,TRBV2,TGTGCCAGCAGGACCCGGGAGACCCAGTACTTC,CASRTRETQYF
TRBD1,TRBJ1-1,medium-sized,TRBV6-2/TRBV6-3,TGTGCCAGCAGTAAGGACAGGGTCACTGAAGCTTTCTTT,CASSKDRVTEAFF
.,TRBJ2-3,.,TRBV7-2,TGTGCCAGCAGCTTCTCAAATTCGTCTAGCTGGATTAGCACAGATACGCAGTATTTT,CASSFSNSSSWISTDTQYF
TRBD1,TRBJ1-2,.,TRBV20-1,TGCAGTGCTGGACAGGGGGCTAACTATGGCTACACCTTC,CSAGQGANYGYTF
TRBD1,TRBJ2-2,few,TRBV24-1,TGTGCCACCAGCAGGACAGGGGCCACCGGGGAGCTGTTCTTT,CATSRTGATGELFF
.,TRBJ2-3,.,TRBV11-2,TGTGCCAGCAGCTTAACTTCGCTCAGCACAGATACGCAGTATTTT,CASSLTSLSTDTQYF
TRBD1,TRBJ2-3,.,TRBV30,TGTGCCTGGAGTTCCCGGGACAGGTTCACAGATACGCAGTATTTT,CAWSSRDRFTDTQYF
.,TRBJ1-2,once,TRBV30,TGTGCCTGGAGTGTAAGACCCAGGAGCTATGGCTACACCTTC,CAWSVRPRSYGYTF
.,TRBJ2-2,.,TRBV20-1,TGCAGTGCTAGAGATGGTAGGGGGAACACCGGGGAGCTGTTTTTT,CSARDGRGNTGELFF
.,TRBJ1-1,many,TRBV28,TGTGCCAGCAGTTTAGGCCGGGCCCGCACTGAAGCTTTCTTT,CASSLGRARTEAFF
.,TRBJ2-2,medium-sized,TRBV7-8,TGTGCCAGCAGCAGACTAGCGAACACCGGGGAGCTGTTTTTT,CASSRLANTGELFF
.,TRBJ2-4,.,TRBV12-3/TRBV12-4,TGTGCCAGCAGAAAGGGACGCAATGATAGAATAGGCATTCAGTACTTC,CASRKGRNDRIGIQYF
TRBD2,TRBJ2-2,medium-sized,TRBV28,TGTGCCAGCAGTTTCCTATGGACTAGCGGGGGGGCCGGGGAGCTGTTTTTT,CASSFLWTSGGAGELFF
.,TRBJ2-7,.,TRBV20-1,TGCAGTGCCGAAGGGGGGTACGACGAGCAGTACTTC,CSAEGGYDEQYF
.,TRBJ1-5,many,TRBV3-1,TGTGCCAGCAGCCAGTCGGGGGCCACCCAGCATTTT,CASSQSGATQHF
.,TRBJ1-2,.,TRBV5-5,TGTGCCAGCAGCTTGACCCGATTTGGCCTCTATGGCTACACCTTC,CASSLTRFGLYGYTF
.,TRBJ1-3,medium-sized,TRBV12-3/TRBV12-4,TGTGCCGGCAGGGATTCGACTGGAAACACCATATATTTT,CAGRDSTGNTIYF
TRBD1,TRBJ1-2,many,TRBV27,TGTGCCAGCAGGCCCTCCGGGACAGCTGGCTACACCTTC,CASRPSGTAGYTF
TRBD2,TRBJ2-6,.,TRBV7-8,TGTGCCAGCAGTTCATCGGCTAGCGGGTTCTCTGGGGCCAACGTCCTGACTTTC,CASSSSASGFSGANVLTF
.,TRBJ2-2,many,TRBV7-6,TGTGCCAGCAGCCCCGAGATCACCGGGGAGCTGTTTTTT,CASSPEITGELFF
.,TRBJ2-1,many,TRBV24-1,TGTGCCACCAGTGATGCCTCAGCGGAAAGCACCTACAATGAGCAGTTCTTC,CATSDASAESTYNEQFF
.,TRBJ2-7,medium-sized,TRBV11-2,TGTGCCAGCAGCTTAGATAATCAGTCCTACGAGCAGTACTTC,CASSLDNQSYEQYF
.,TRBJ2-3,few,TRBV15,TGTGCCACCAGCAGAGATCTGCTATCTAGCACAGATACGCAGTATTTT,CATSRDLLSSTDTQYF